This T cell receptor beta chain derives from a study of blood T cell repertoires in COVID-19. About the study: Some COVID-19 samples were acute and others convalescent; all came from the United States, Italy and Spain. The analysed material was cDNA or gDNA that came from T cells, B-cell-depleted T cells, or PBMCs.

Germline V lookup: CDR1 MNHEY, CDR2 SVGAGI. V shed 6 bases and J 1 base; nucleotides not matched to a gene: 3. This CDR3 contains 14 residues. In the original analysis: Reference gene primer amplification yielded estimated nucleated cell counts. The assay was immunoSEQ multiplex PCR, and TCRdb's table has in-frame clones only and misses some. Clone size and the V and J calls come from that table; the DNA yielded D and trimming. This table has a few hundred thousand clones, roughly nine tenths appearing once. The sample consisted of peripheral blood. This sequence joins TRBV6-5 and TRBJ1-5; 7 bases match TRBD1. The clonotype comes from a man between 35 and 55 years old who had recovered from COVID-19. The CDR3 DNA reads TGTGCCAGCAGCGAGGGACAGAGCAATCAGCCCCAGCATTTT. It is translated as CASSEGQSNQPQHF.